One sample yielded the 28 T cell receptor beta chains listed below, sequenced in a study of cytomegalovirus exposure and HLA in healthy donors (dated by TCRdb to 2017 to 2019). Library preparation used the immunoSEQ multiplex PCR assay. For the multiplex PCR, a mixture combining 60 forward primers for TCR Vbeta segments and 13 reverse primers for TCR Jbeta segments was used. TCRdb retrieved this table from immuneACCESS and kept in-frame rearrangements only. Not all clones are present; in checked studies, unresolved V genes account for under half, and no reason is known for the remainder. Here the sample has roughly 190,000 clones; around four fifths occur a single time. Approximately 10% of the sample goes to the ten largest clones. Sequenced sample: PBMCs. The receptors were gathered from a woman aged 50 to 60 in good health and CMV-seropositive.

For the CDR3, the DNA is TGTGCCAGCAGTGGGGACAGGGGGTTGGGGTATGGCTACACCTTC. The encoded protein is CASSGDRGLGYGYTF. The chain joins TRBV6-1 to TRBJ1-2; 11 bases fit TRBD1. V dropped 4 bases and J dropped 5; count of bases not matched to a gene: 6. The CDR3 spans 15 residues. Germline values: CDR1 MNHNS, CDR2 SASEGT.

The chain combines TRBV2 with TRBJ2-5; D is uncertain. The tail of the sequence fits TRBJ2-7 better, so the J call may be wrong. This CDR3 is 13 amino acids long. The germline V gene encodes CDR1 SNHLY and CDR2 FYNNEI. CDR3 loop: CASGIVRGNEQYF. As DNA, the CDR3 is TGTGCCAGCGGTATTGTCCGAGGTAACGAGCAGTACTTC.

This chain connects TRBV5-1 to TRBJ1-2, with 7 bases fitting TRBD1. The CDR3 contains 14 residues. The V segment lost 0 bases and the J segment 4 bases; nucleotides outside the gene matches: 3. Looked up from germline, CDR1 is SGHRS and CDR2 is YFSETQ. The CDR3 nucleotides read TGCGCCAGCAGCTTGGAGGGGGCTGGCTATGGCTACACCTTC. This translates into CASSLEGAGYGYTF.

This clone was recorded only once. The rearrangement joins TRBV11-2 to TRBJ1-2; 8 nucleotides align to TRBD1. The germline gives CDR1 SGHAT, CDR2 FQNNGV. The CDR3 is 14 residues long. V lost 4 bases to trimming and J lost 8 bases; unmatched junction nucleotides: 9. The CDR3 DNA sequence: TGTGCCAGCAGCTCACGGACAGGGACGAGAGGCTACACCTTC. Translated, it gives CASSSRTGTRGYTF.

The chain carries TRBV5-4 and TRBJ2-5, with D perhaps TRBD2 (7 bases). Germline assignment: CDR1 SGHNT and CDR2 YYREEE (reference sequence). The V end was cut by 4 bases, the J end by 0 bases, with 16 bases between. The CDR3 has 16 residues. The CDR3 is CASSPRGAGDQETQYF. For the CDR3, the DNA is TGTGCCAGCAGCCCGAGGGGGGCGGGGGACCAAGAGACCCAGTACTTC. Looking up the rest from reference TRBV5-4 and TRBJ2-5 gives the full variable domain: ETGVTQSPTHLIKTRGQQVTLRCSSQSGHNTVSWYQQALGQGPQFIFQYYREEENGRGNFPPRFSGLQFPNYSSELNVNALELDDSALYLCASSPRGAGDQETQYFGPGTRLLVL.

V gene TRBV9 combines with J gene TRBJ1-1, with TRBD1 as a possible D gene (5 bases). The length of the CDR3 is 13 residues. The germline V gene has CDR1 SGDLS and CDR2 YYNGEE. V was trimmed by 4 bases and J by 8 bases, leaving 15 bases between them. The DNA of the CDR3 is TGTGCCAGCAGCTCGCCGTGGGGGGGGGAAGCTTTCTTT. Protein sequence: CASSSPWGGEAFF.

The genes are TRBV19 and TRBJ1-5; D may be TRBD1 (6 bases). In germline, CDR1 is LNHDA, CDR2 SQIVND (reference sequence). The germline V and J ends were trimmed by 11 bases and 1 base, with 9 bases remaining between them. The CDR3 is 12 residues long. The CDR3, as DNA: TGTGCCGGCGGACAGAGCAATCAGCCCCAGCATTTT. Its protein product is CAGGQSNQPQHF.

The chain is built from TRBV6-5 and TRBJ1-3; D not certain. Germline lookup yields CDR1 MNHEY and CDR2 SVGAGI. The CDR3 contains 15 residues. The ends were cut back, 0 bases at V and 2 bases at J, with 8 bases in the middle. CDR3 region: CASSYSRTPGNTIYF. CDR3 DNA sequence: TGTGCCAGCAGTTACTCTCGGACTCCTGGAAACACCATATATTTT.

The chain joins TRBV5-1 to TRBJ1-4, with D uncertain. Trimming took 0 bases from V and 0 from J, leaving 6 bases between them. Germline V gene sequence: CDR1 SGHRS, CDR2 YFSETQ. This CDR3 spans 15 amino acids. The CDR3 loop is CASSLGSSTNEKLFF. The CDR3 DNA follows: TGCGCCAGCAGCTTGGGAAGCTCAACTAATGAAAAACTGTTTTTT.

Concerning this clone itself: With a far larger clone one base away, a read error is the likely cause. The sample carries other DNA sequences with the same CDR3. The rearrangement links TRBV7-9 to TRBJ2-5, with D perhaps TRBD2 (7 bases). This CDR3 contains 18 residues. Trimming shortened V by 5 bases and J by 4 bases, and 26 bases separated the two germline ends. Germline CDR1 SEHNR, CDR2 FQNEAQ (reference sequence). The CDR3 loop reads CASSQALSGGGRGETQYF. The CDR3 DNA reads as TGTGCCAGCAGCCAAGCCTTATCGGGGGGCGGCAGGGGAGAGACCCAGTACTTC.

The chain uses TRBV6-5 and TRBJ2-5; 13 bases map to TRBD2. The CDR3 has 15 amino acids. J gave up 5 bases and V 5 bases, and 5 bases lay outside the gene matches. In germline, CDR1 is MNHEY, CDR2 SVGAGI. The CDR3 spells CASSVTSGGAETQYF. CDR3 sequence (DNA): TGTGCCAGCAGTGTTACTAGCGGGGGGGCCGAGACCCAGTACTTC.

CDR3 bases: TGTGCCAGCAGTGATGGTAGCGGCGGCAGAAACACAGATACGCAGTATTTT. Translating it yields CASSDGSGGRNTDTQYF. The chain employs TRBV6-4 and TRBJ2-3; D is perhaps TRBD2 (6 bases). Germline-derived CDR1 and CDR2 are MRHNA and SNTAGT. V lost 3 bases and J 2 bases, leaving 18 bases between the germline ends. This CDR3 comprises 17 residues.

The chain combines TRBV5-1 with TRBJ1-2; D gene unclear. CDR3 length: 17 amino acids. Looked up from germline, CDR1 is SGHRS and CDR2 is YFSETQ. Trimming shortened V by 4 bases and J by 3 bases, and 22 bases separated the two germline ends. The CDR3 region is CASSTSGLGLSDYGYTF. The CDR3 region has the DNA TGCGCCAGCAGCACTAGTGGGTTGGGCCTTTCGGACTATGGCTACACCTTC.

The chain recombines TRBV6-6 with TRBJ1-5, with 7 bases aligning to TRBD1. The germline gives CDR1 MNHNY, CDR2 SVGAGI (reference sequence). The CDR3 extends over 14 amino acids. The V and J ends lost 7 bases and 4 bases, in that order; junction bases with no gene match: 7. This CDR3 reads CASTNPGGNQPQHF. CDR3 DNA sequence: TGTGCCAGCACCAACCCAGGGGGTAATCAGCCCCAGCATTTT.

This chain connects TRBV7-9 to TRBJ2-3, with D hard to call. Between the trimmed V and J ends, which lost 3 bases and 2 bases, there was a span of 3 bases. The CDR3 is 12 residues long. Germline CDR1 SEHNR, CDR2 FQNEAQ (reference sequence). The CDR3 DNA sequence: TGTGCCAGCAGCTTGTACACAGATACGCAGTATTTT. Translated, it gives CASSLYTDTQYF.

This clone occurred once. The V call is TRBV18, the J call TRBJ1-1; TRBD1 agrees at 9 bases. V was clipped by 5 bases and J by 3 bases; unmatched bases: 7. Germline values: CDR1 KGHSH, CDR2 LQKENI. The CDR3 is 15 amino acids. DNA for the CDR3: TGTGCCAGCTCAGTACTACAGGGGGCGGACACTGAAGCTTTCTTT. Its translation is CASSVLQGADTEAFF.

This chain joins TRBV5-1 and TRBJ1-1; no reliable D call. Germline V gene sequence: CDR1 SGHRS, CDR2 YFSETQ. Trimming shortened V by 0 bases and J by 3 bases, and 6 bases separated the two germline ends. The CDR3 consists of 13 residues. The CDR3 here is CASSLARDTEAFF. The CDR3 DNA reads as TGCGCCAGCAGCTTGGCGAGGGACACTGAAGCTTTCTTT.

This chain joins TRBV6-1 and TRBJ2-3; 7 nucleotides line up with TRBD2. Germline V lookup: CDR1 MNHNS, CDR2 SASEGT. The CDR3 totals 20 residues. The V segment lost 2 bases and the J segment 0 bases; nucleotides outside the gene matches: 17. The DNA of the CDR3 is TGTGCCAGCAGTGAATTACGCGGGGGACTTACAGGAATTAGCACAGATACGCAGTATTTT. Residues: CASSELRGGLTGISTDTQYF.

The chain joins TRBV11-3 to TRBJ2-3; TRBD1 might be the D (6 bases). Per germline, CDR1 SGHNT and CDR2 YENEEA. With 5 bases removed from V and 6 bases from J, the gap between germline ends came to 15 bases. The CDR3 spans 14 residues. The CDR3: CASSPPGQRDTQYF. CDR3 nucleotides: TGTGCCAGCAGCCCCCCAGGACAGCGCGATACGCAGTATTTT.

The chain couples TRBV7-2 to TRBJ2-5; weak D call: TRBD1 (6 bases). The CDR3 covers 13 residues. Trimming removed 7 bases from V and 2 bases from J, with 11 bases in between. Germline lookup yields CDR1 SGHTA and CDR2 FQGNSA. CDR3 protein: CASTRDIQETQYF. CDR3 sequence (DNA): TGTGCCAGCACCCGGGACATACAAGAGACCCAGTACTTC.

A few counts support this clone. The genes are TRBV27 and TRBJ1-4, with TRBD1 matching 7 bases. The CDR3 has 15 residues. Germline V CDR1 and CDR2: MNHEY, SMNVEV (reference sequence). The V and J ends lost 6 bases and 2 bases, in that order; junction bases with no gene match: 6. The CDR3 DNA sequence: TGTGCCAGCAGAAGGCCGGGACAGACTAATGAAAAACTGTTTTTT. Translation: CASRRPGQTNEKLFF.

V gene TRBV19 combines with J gene TRBJ2-5; no clear D gene. Germline V gene sequence: CDR1 LNHDA, CDR2 SQIVND (reference sequence). The CDR3 spans 13 residues. V shed 6 bases and J shed 3 bases, with 11 bases lying between them. The CDR3 bases are TGTGCCAGTAGCATAAACAGAGAAGAGACCCAGTACTTC. It specifies CASSINREETQYF.

The chain has TRBV6-5 and TRBJ1-6; D uncertain. Per germline, CDR1 MNHEY and CDR2 SVGAGI. The CDR3 is 15 residues long. V was cut by 8 bases and J by 4 bases, with 15 bases left in between. CDR3 amino acids: CASCQVEGYNSPLHF. The CDR3 DNA is TGTGCCAGCTGTCAGGTGGAGGGTTATAATTCACCCCTCCACTTT.

This sequence joins TRBV15 and TRBJ2-3; 9 nucleotides line up with TRBD2. Germline V gene sequence: CDR1 LNHNV, CDR2 YYDKDF (reference sequence). The CDR3 spans 17 residues. With 5 bases clipped from V and 6 bases from J, the junction kept 15 bases outside the gene matches. The CDR3 nucleotides read TGTGCCACCAGCCGGGGGGGTGCGGGGGGGCTCCGTGATACGCAGTATTTT. Amino acids: CATSRGGAGGLRDTQYF.

The sample holds a few counts of this clone. This chain connects TRBV9 to TRBJ1-2; tentative D call: TRBD1 (6 bases). Germline CDR1 and CDR2: SGDLS and YYNGEE. V lost 3 bases and J 4 bases, leaving 10 bases between the germline ends. CDR3 size: 13 residues. As DNA, the CDR3 is TGTGCCAGCAGCGCAGGGGTCTCCTATGGCTACACCTTC. Translating gives CASSAGVSYGYTF.

This clone was recorded only once. The rearrangement links TRBV9 to TRBJ1-2, with TRBD1 identical over 10 bases. The CDR3 length is 13 residues. Germline V lookup: CDR1 SGDLS, CDR2 YYNGEE. V lost 7 bases, J lost 6 bases, and 6 bases stayed unmatched. Here the CDR3 reads CASGDRGKNGYTF. The CDR3 DNA sequence: TGTGCCAGCGGGGACAGGGGAAAAAATGGCTACACCTTC. Full variable domain (remainder filled in from reference TRBV9 and TRBJ1-2): DSGVTQTPKHLITATGQRVTLRCSPRSGDLSVYWYQQSLDQGLQFLIQYYNGEERAKGNILERFSAQQFPDLHSELNLSSLELGDSALYFCASGDRGKNGYTFGSGTRLTVV.

The chain has TRBV5-6 and TRBJ2-7, with a possible D match to TRBD2 (6 bases). The CDR3 length is 16 residues. Per the germline V gene, CDR1 is SGHDT and CDR2 is YYEEEE. V shed 1 base and J shed 3 bases, with 17 bases lying between them. CDR3 loop: CASSLTGTEVLYEQYF. CDR3 DNA sequence: TGTGCCAGCAGCTTGACCGGGACTGAGGTCCTCTACGAGCAGTACTTC.

The chain has TRBV6-1 and TRBJ1-2; possibly TRBD1 for D (5 bases). Germline-derived CDR1 and CDR2 are MNHNS and SASEGT. V was shortened by 5 bases and J by 1 base, with 11 bases between the two germline ends. The CDR3 is made up of 14 amino acids. CDR3 in amino acids: CASSPRGFNYGYTF. CDR3 DNA: TGTGCCAGCAGTCCAAGGGGCTTTAACTATGGCTACACCTTC.